One sample yielded the 8 T cell receptor beta chains listed below, sequenced in a study of blood T cell repertoires in COVID-19. Produced via immunoSEQ multiplex PCR; TCRdb's table is partial and in-frame only. The table has about 90,000 clones, roughly 90% seen once. The specimen was peripheral blood. The receptors come from a woman aged 70-85 years with acute or convalescent COVID-19.

The V gene is TRBV18, the J gene TRBJ1-2; D might be TRBD1 (6 bases). The germline CDR1 and CDR2 sequences are KGHSH and LQKENI. The CDR3 extends over 13 amino acids. V lost 3 bases to trimming and J lost 12 bases, with 17 bases between them. The CDR3 bases are TGTGCCAGCTCACCTACAGGGTCCCTTCTTAACACCTTC. It translates to CASSPTGSLLNTF.

The chain links TRBV5-1 to TRBJ1-6; 8 nucleotides agree with TRBD1. The CDR3 is 15 amino acids. Germline V gives CDR1 SGHRS, CDR2 YFSETQ. Trimming at V came to 2 bases and at J to 10 bases, leaving 8 bases not matched to a gene. The chain's CDR3 is CASSLGGTGGSPLHF. Written as DNA, the CDR3 is TGCGCCAGCAGCTTAGGGGGGACAGGCGGCTCACCCCTCCACTTT.

The genes are TRBV5-1 and TRBJ1-1; D perhaps matches TRBD1 (5 bases). The germline V gene encodes CDR1 SGHRS and CDR2 YFSETQ. The CDR3 sequence is 15 residues long. Trimming took off 4 bases at V and 1 base at J, with 14 bases between the two ends. The CDR3 DNA reads as TGCGCCAGCAGCGCCCCAGGGAATCAGAACACTGAAGCTTTCTTT. Translation: CASSAPGNQNTEAFF.

The V and J genes are TRBV4-1 and TRBJ1-2; D might be TRBD1 (5 bases). V was cut by 0 bases and J by 2 bases, with 16 bases left in between. This CDR3 is 17 amino acids long. Germline lookup yields CDR1 MGHRA and CDR2 YSYEKL. CDR3 coding DNA: TGCGCCAGCAGCCAAGATAGTGGAACAGGATTAAACTATGGCTACACCTTC. Translation: CASSQDSGTGLNYGYTF.

The V gene is TRBV28, the J gene TRBJ1-1; 7 nucleotides agree with TRBD1. Germline loops: CDR1 MDHEN, CDR2 SYDVKM. Trimming cost V 8 bases and J 1 base; bases outside gene matches: 13. The CDR3 consists of 16 residues. As DNA, the CDR3 is TGTGCCAGCCCCACCCCCCTACGACAGGGGAACACTGAAGCTTTCTTT. Protein sequence: CASPTPLRQGNTEAFF.

This chain links TRBV9 with TRBJ1-4, with 7 bases matching TRBD1. J lost 8 bases, V lost 4 bases, and 8 bases had no gene match. This CDR3 spans 14 amino acids. The germline gives CDR1 SGDLS, CDR2 YYNGEE. The CDR3 DNA is TGTGCCAGCAGCCCCCAGGTACAGGGGGAAAAACTGTTTTTT. Protein sequence: CASSPQVQGEKLFF.

The rearrangement joins TRBV28 to TRBJ2-7; the D is unclear. Germline lookup yields CDR1 MDHEN and CDR2 SYDVKM. The CDR3 spans 11 residues. V was pared by 4 bases and J by 4 bases, with 5 bases between. CDR3 sequence: CASSYQYEQYF. The CDR3, as DNA: TGTGCCAGCAGTTATCAATACGAGCAGTACTTC.

The chain is built from TRBV11-2 and TRBJ1-6; 8 bases are a match to TRBD1. Trimming took 1 base from V and 8 from J; bases not matched to a gene: 10. CDR1 and CDR2 (germline): SGHAT, FQNNGV. The CDR3 contains 17 residues. CDR3 protein: CASSLAPYRGVDSPLHF. The CDR3 coding sequence is TGTGCCAGCAGCTTAGCACCCTACAGGGGGGTGGATTCACCCCTCCACTTT.